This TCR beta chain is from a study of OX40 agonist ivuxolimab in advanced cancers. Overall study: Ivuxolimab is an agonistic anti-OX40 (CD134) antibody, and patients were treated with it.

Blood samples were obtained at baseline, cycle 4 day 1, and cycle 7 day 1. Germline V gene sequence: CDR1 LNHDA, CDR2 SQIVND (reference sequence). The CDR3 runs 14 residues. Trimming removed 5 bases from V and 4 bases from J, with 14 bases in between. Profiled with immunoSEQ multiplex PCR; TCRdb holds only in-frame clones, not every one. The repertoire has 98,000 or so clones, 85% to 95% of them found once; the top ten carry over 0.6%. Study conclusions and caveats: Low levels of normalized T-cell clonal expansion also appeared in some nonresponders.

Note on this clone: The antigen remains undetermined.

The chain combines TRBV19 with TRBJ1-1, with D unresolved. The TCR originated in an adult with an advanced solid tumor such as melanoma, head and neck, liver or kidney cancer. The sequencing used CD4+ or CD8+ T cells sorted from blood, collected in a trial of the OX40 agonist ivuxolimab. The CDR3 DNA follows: TGTGCCAGTAGTGCCCTACATGAGGTCACTGAAGCTTTCTTT. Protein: CASSALHEVTEAFF.